Below are 17 T cell receptor beta chains sequenced from a single sample in a study of T cell responses to AZD1222 COVID-19 vaccine (dated by TCRdb to 2020 to 2022). Interpreted using the paper, the time point label stands for: about 28 days (+/-7) after the second vaccine dose. Taken with the paper, the label for treatment or condition translates to: meningococcal conjugate vaccine given as trial control. Libraries were constructed by the immunoSEQ multiplex PCR assay. TCRdb took over this immuneACCESS table, retaining in-frame rearrangements with V and J assigned. Such tables are incomplete; in checked studies, under half of the missing clones stem from an unresolved V gene, and the remainder is unexplained. For this sample there are 180,000 or so clones; 90% appear just once. Roughly 4% of the sample goes to the ten largest clones. The sample here was peripheral blood, taken 28 days after the second dose of the MenACWY control vaccine. These receptors were taken from an adult who received the MenACWY meningococcal vaccine as a control.

The chain combines TRBV28 with TRBJ1-5; TRBD1 is a possible D gene (6 bases). CDR1 MDHEN and CDR2 SYDVKM come from the germline V gene. CDR3 size: 15 residues. V was cut by 6 bases and J by 4 bases, with 16 bases left in between. The CDR3 region is CASRWVRGTNQPQHF. The CDR3 nucleotides read TGTGCCAGCAGATGGGTCAGGGGCACAAATCAGCCCCAGCATTTT.

J is TRBJ1-2 and V is TRBV7-9, with a weak D call TRBD1 (5 bases). The V gene's germline CDR1 is SEHNR and CDR2 FQNEAQ (reference sequence). V lost 0 bases and J 4 bases, leaving 12 bases between the germline ends. The length of the CDR3 is 15 residues. CDR3 in DNA: TGTGCCAGCAGCTTAGCGTTGTGGCAGGGCTATGGCTACACCTTC. Translation gives CASSLALWQGYGYTF.

The chain has TRBV7-2 and TRBJ2-7; no clear D. Germline assignment: CDR1 SGHTA and CDR2 FQGNSA. Trimming cost V 5 bases and J 2 bases, with 10 bases left between them. The CDR3 has 13 residues. The CDR3 DNA is TGTGCCAGCAGCATACAATTCACCTACGAGCAGTACTTC. As protein: CASSIQFTYEQYF.

A note on this clone: The same CDR3 arises from other DNA sequences in this sample as well. The rearrangement joins TRBV7-2 to TRBJ2-7; D unclear. The CDR3 loop spans 12 amino acids. V was cut by 5 bases and J by 0 bases, with 5 bases left in between. CDR1 SGHTA and CDR2 FQGNSA come from the germline V gene. CDR3 sequence: CASSLSSYEQYF. CDR3 nucleotides: TGTGCCAGCAGCCTAAGCTCCTACGAGCAGTACTTC.

The chain joins TRBV20-1 to TRBJ2-7; TRBD2 might be the D (6 bases). Germline V lookup: CDR1 DFQATT, CDR2 SNEGSKA (reference sequence). Between the trimmed V and J ends, which lost 3 bases and 0 bases, there was a span of 15 bases. The CDR3 has 15 amino acids. The CDR3, as DNA: TGCAGTGCTAGTTTCCTGGGAGGAAACTCCTACGAGCAGTACTTC. It codes for CSASFLGGNSYEQYF.

This rearrangement joins TRBV5-1 to TRBJ2-1; tentative D call: TRBD2 (6 bases). Trimming cost V 4 bases and J 7 bases, with 21 bases left between them. CDR1 and CDR2 (germline): SGHRS, YFSETQ. The CDR3 has 16 residues. Here the CDR3 DNA reads TGCGCCAGCAGCCCAAGGCCGTACACGGGGGAAAATGAGCAGTTCTTC. It codes for CASSPRPYTGENEQFF.

This clone showed up just once. J is TRBJ1-5 and V is TRBV19; D unclear. Trimming cost V 0 bases and J 6 bases, with 6 bases left between them. Looked up from germline, CDR1 is LNHDA and CDR2 is SQIVND (reference sequence). The CDR3 runs 13 residues. The CDR3 DNA follows: TGTGCCAGTAGTATAGATCGGCTTCAGCCCCAGCATTTT. Its translation is CASSIDRLQPQHF.

The CDR3 DNA reads as TGTGCCAGCAGTTTGGATGAGCCCCAGCATTTT. It is translated as CASSLDEPQHF. The rearrangement uses TRBV28 and TRBJ1-5; D unresolved. The V gene's germline CDR1 is MDHEN and CDR2 SYDVKM. The CDR3 extends over 11 amino acids. Trimming stripped 3 bases from V and 8 bases from J, with 5 bases between.

This chain uses TRBV6-5 with TRBJ1-1; D is ambiguous. The CDR3 runs to 14 residues. V lost 2 bases and J lost 3, with 10 bases in between. Germline CDR1 and CDR2: MNHEY and SVGAGI. The DNA of the CDR3 is TGTGCCAGCAGTTACAGGACGCAAGACACTGAAGCTTTCTTT. Its protein product is CASSYRTQDTEAFF.

This clone was recorded once. The V call is TRBV28, the J call TRBJ1-5; a possible D gene is TRBD1 (6 bases). This CDR3 has 16 residues. Germline assignment: CDR1 MDHEN and CDR2 SYDVKM. V lost 8 bases and J 9 bases, leaving 26 bases between the germline ends. The CDR3 DNA follows: TGTGCCAGCGTCGACAGGTGGGAGGGTCGATCGGTGCCCCAGCATTTT. Protein sequence: CASVDRWEGRSVPQHF.

This clone was seen a single time. CDR3 DNA: TGTGCTAGTGGTTTGAAGAGGGGAGGGCAGTACTTC. Protein sequence: CASGLKRGGQYF. The chain carries TRBV12-5 and TRBJ2-7; D perhaps matches TRBD2 (6 bases). CDR3 length: 12 amino acids. Trimming left V 2 bases short and J 9 bases short, with 11 bases between. The germline V gene has CDR1 LGHNT and CDR2 FRNRAP.

This clone occurred once. The V and J genes are TRBV27 and TRBJ2-7, with 8 bases fitting TRBD2. Germline-derived CDR1 and CDR2 are MNHEY and SMNVEV (reference sequence). This CDR3 contains 13 residues. The V and J ends lost 6 bases and 2 bases, in that order; junction bases with no gene match: 3. The chain's CDR3 is CASRYGRAYEQYF. CDR3 DNA sequence: TGTGCCAGCAGGTACGGGAGGGCCTACGAGCAGTACTTC.

The chain employs TRBV5-4 and TRBJ2-5; the match to TRBD2 covers 12 bases. The CDR3 length is 16 residues. Germline CDR1 SGHNT, CDR2 YYREEE (reference sequence). J gave up 2 bases and V 4 bases, and 6 bases lay outside the gene matches. CDR3 DNA: TGTGCCAGCAGCGCCGCACTAGCGGGAGGTCAAGAGACCCAGTACTTC. It specifies CASSAALAGGQETQYF.

This chain links TRBV27 with TRBJ2-2; D perhaps matches TRBD1 (5 bases). The length of the CDR3 is 13 residues. Germline V gene sequence: CDR1 MNHEY, CDR2 SMNVEV (reference sequence). Deletions cut 5 bases from V and 6 bases from J, with 10 bases between. CDR3 in DNA: TGTGCCAGCAGTCTGCCCAGGGCCGGGGAGCTGTTTTTT. Amino acid sequence: CASSLPRAGELFF.

This chain connects TRBV2 to TRBJ1-5; no reliable D call. V shed 3 bases and J shed 4 bases, with 7 bases lying between them. Per the germline V gene, CDR1 is SNHLY and CDR2 is FYNNEI. This CDR3 region has 13 residues. The CDR3 spells CASSEQGNQPQHF. Written as DNA, the CDR3 is TGTGCCAGCAGTGAGCAAGGGAATCAGCCCCAGCATTTT.

This rearrangement joins TRBV24-1 to TRBJ2-5, with D uncertain. Germline V lookup: CDR1 KGHDR, CDR2 SFDVKD. Trimming stripped 5 bases from V and 4 bases from J, with 16 bases between. The CDR3 is 15 amino acids. CDR3 bases: TGTGCCACCAGTGTAAAGGGCCGGTTAAGAGAGACCCAGTACTTC. It encodes CATSVKGRLRETQYF.

In its sample, this clone was seen once. The chain links TRBV9 to TRBJ2-1; possibly TRBD2 for D (5 bases). V lost 4 bases to trimming and J lost 3 bases, with 14 bases between them. Germline lookup yields CDR1 SGDLS and CDR2 YYNGEE. This CDR3 is 15 amino acids long. The CDR3 protein is CASSPVNRDYNEQFF. For the CDR3, the DNA is TGTGCCAGCAGCCCCGTCAACCGGGACTACAATGAGCAGTTCTTC.